This TCR beta chain was sequenced for a study of CD4 T cells in relation to SARS-CoV-2 and coronaviruses. Overall study findings and caveats: Roughly 65% of donors had memory CD4+ clonotypes crossrecognizing SARS-CoV-2 and common cold coronavirus spike. The assay detects memory recall responses, not culture-primed primary responses.

Details on this clone: As yet, its antigen is unknown.

The CDR3 is 12 amino acids. Germline trimming cut 4 bases from V and 4 bases from J; bases unmatched to any gene: 1. The germline CDR1 and CDR2 sequences are SQVTM and ANQGSEA. Here immunoSEQ multiplex PCR was the method, and the copy in TCRdb shows in-frame clones only, minus some. The table shows some 70,000 clones, with more than 85% occurring only once. Unexposed donor CD4+ T cells date from 2011-2018, before the COVID-19 pandemic. The source of this sequence is a human donor in good health. The rearrangement joins TRBV29-1 to TRBJ1-5, with TRBD1 identical over 7 bases. The sample was naive CD4+ T cells from PBMCs. Described subset: naive CD4+ T cells isolated by negative enrichment. CDR3 sequence: CSVGDRNQPQHF. CDR3 nucleotides: TGCAGCGTTGGGGACAGAAATCAGCCCCAGCATTTT.